One and the same sample provided the 21 T cell receptor beta chains below, sequenced in a study of cytomegalovirus exposure and HLA in healthy donors (dated by TCRdb to 2016 to 2017). The method was the immunoSEQ multiplex PCR assay. For the multiplex PCR, a mixture combining 60 forward primers for TCR Vbeta segments and 13 reverse primers for TCR Jbeta segments was used. The source is immuneACCESS, and TCRdb retained only in-frame sequences with V and J called. Part of the clones is not carried over; for the studies checked, unresolved V genes explain less than half of this, and the remainder is unexplained. The sample yields fewer than 200,000 clones; around nine tenths were counted once. Approximately 0.85% of the sample goes to the ten largest clones. Specimen: PBMCs. The origin of the receptors is a woman aged 30 to 39 in good health and CMV-seronegative.

The CDR3 sequence is CASRTLGGQVNTEAFF. The DNA of the CDR3 is TGTGCCAGCAGGACTCTCGGGGGGCAGGTGAACACTGAAGCTTTCTTT. The chain couples TRBV2 to TRBJ1-1; tentative D call: TRBD1 (6 bases). Germline lookup yields CDR1 SNHLY and CDR2 FYNNEI. The CDR3 extends over 16 amino acids. Trimming pared 6 bases from V and 0 bases from J, leaving 17 bases between. The variable domain in full, with the rest retrieved from reference TRBV2 and TRBJ1-1, is EPEVTQTPSHQVTQMGQEVILRCVPISNHLYFYWYRQILGQKVEFLVSFYNNEISEKSEIFDDQFSVERPDGSNFTLKIRSTKLEDSAMYFCASRTLGGQVNTEAFFGQGTRLTVV.

The gene calls are TRBV13 and TRBJ2-5; no clear D. Matching the DNA end better, TRBJ2-7 makes the J call doubtful. The V gene's germline CDR1 is PRHDT and CDR2 FYEKMQ (reference sequence). The CDR3 contains 11 residues. The CDR3 spells CASSSAYEQYF. CDR3 in DNA: TGTGCCAGCAGCTCCGCCTACGAGCAGTACTTC.

V and J are TRBV7-2 and TRBJ2-3; D remains unclear. The germline gives CDR1 SGHTA, CDR2 FQGNSA. CDR3 length equals 12 residues. The V gene lost 5 bases and the J gene lost 2 bases, with 5 bases spanning the gap. CDR3: CASSPFTDTQYF. The CDR3 nucleotides read TGTGCCAGCAGCCCCTTCACAGATACGCAGTATTTT.

This chain links TRBV7-2 with TRBJ2-1; 9 bases fit TRBD2. The germline V gene has CDR1 SGHTA and CDR2 FQGNSA. The CDR3 loop spans 17 amino acids. J lost 1 base, V lost 4 bases, and 8 bases had no gene match. Here the CDR3 DNA reads TGTGCCAGCAGCTCGCCACCGGGACTAGCTTCCTACAATGAGCAGTTCTTC. Residues: CASSSPPGLASYNEQFF.

V is TRBV7-9 and J is TRBJ1-2; D gene unclear. This CDR3 has 12 amino acids. Trimming stripped 5 bases from V and 4 bases from J, with 8 bases between. CDR1 is SEHNR, CDR2 FQNEAQ, per germline (reference sequence). CDR3 protein: CASSRDFYGYTF. As DNA, the CDR3 is TGTGCCAGCAGCCGGGATTTCTATGGCTACACCTTC.

This clone was seen a handful of times. This rearrangement joins TRBV4-1 to TRBJ1-1; D is perhaps TRBD1 (5 bases). The CDR3 runs to 14 residues. V lost 3 bases and J 3 bases, leaving 11 bases between the germline ends. Germline V gene lookup returns CDR1 MGHRA and CDR2 YSYEKL. In nucleotides, the CDR3 is TGCGCCAGCAGCCATGGGGGGGAGTACACTGAAGCTTTCTTT. This codes for CASSHGGEYTEAFF.

The CDR3 loop reads CSALKIGQFGEQYF. CDR3 nucleotides: TGCAGCGCCTTGAAGATCGGACAGTTCGGCGAGCAGTACTTC. This sequence joins TRBV29-1 and TRBJ2-7; maybe TRBD1 (6 bases). Germline V gene lookup returns CDR1 SQVTM and CDR2 ANQGSEA. Trimming took 7 bases from V and 6 from J, leaving 22 bases between them. The CDR3 covers 14 residues.

This rearrangement joins TRBV7-3 to TRBJ2-5; 10 nucleotides match TRBD2. The V gene's germline CDR1 is SGHTA and CDR2 FQGTGA. This CDR3 has 17 residues. V lost 0 bases to trimming and J lost 7 bases; unmatched junction nucleotides: 11. The CDR3 bases are TGTGCCAGCAGCTTAACGGGAGGGGGAAGGACTAGCGGGACCCAGTACTTC. This sequence encodes CASSLTGGGRTSGTQYF.

This clone was observed a handful of times. This chain joins TRBV28 and TRBJ1-1; the D is unclear. The CDR3 length is 14 residues. The germline V gene encodes CDR1 MDHEN and CDR2 SYDVKM. Trimming cost V 8 bases and J 0 bases, with 13 bases left between them. CDR3 sequence: CASAGAGLNTEAFF. The DNA for the CDR3 is TGTGCCAGCGCCGGCGCGGGCCTGAACACTGAAGCTTTCTTT. The full variable domain, rest sourced from reference TRBV28 and TRBJ1-1, is DVKVTQSSRYLVKRTGEKVFLECVQDMDHENMFWYRQDPGLGLRLIYFSYDVKMKEKGDIPEGYSVSREKKERFSLILESASTNQTSMYLCASAGAGLNTEAFFGQGTRLTVV.

The chain is built from TRBV28 and TRBJ2-7; possibly TRBD1 for D (5 bases). Germline loops: CDR1 MDHEN, CDR2 SYDVKM. CDR3 length: 13 amino acids. With 6 bases removed from V and 2 bases from J, the gap between germline ends came to 11 bases. This CDR3 reads CASSQGRAYEQYF. The CDR3 nucleotides read TGTGCCAGCAGCCAGGGCAGGGCCTACGAGCAGTACTTC.

The table lists this clone with a few counts. V usage is TRBV7-6 and J usage is TRBJ1-6; D not resolved. The germline V gene encodes CDR1 SGHVS and CDR2 FNYEAQ. The V gene lost 0 bases and the J gene lost 6 bases, with 6 bases spanning the gap. The CDR3 spans 14 residues. The CDR3 DNA reads TGTGCCAGCAGCTTAGCGGCGGGTAATTCACCCCTCCACTTT. The encoded protein is CASSLAAGNSPLHF.

With regard to this clone: One end of the junction is discordant with germline, which a read error may explain. For the CDR3, the DNA is TGTGCCGGCAGTCCCCGGGGGTCCGACTATGGCTACACCTTC. Encoded protein: CAGSPRGSDYGYTF. The rearrangement links TRBV6-5 to TRBJ1-2, with a possible D match to TRBD1 (5 bases). The CDR3 runs to 14 residues. CDR1 and CDR2 (germline): MNHEY, SVGAGI.

This rearrangement joins TRBV2 to TRBJ2-7; D perhaps matches TRBD2 (6 bases). CDR3 size: 13 residues. V was shortened by 3 bases and J by 1 base, with 7 bases between the two germline ends. Per the germline V gene, CDR1 is SNHLY and CDR2 is FYNNEI. As DNA, the CDR3 is TGTGCCAGCAGTGAGACTAGATCCTACGAGCAGTACTTC. Residues: CASSETRSYEQYF.

The J gene is TRBJ2-1, the V gene TRBV6-6; weak D call: TRBD2 (5 bases). V was shortened by 2 bases and J by 3 bases, with 11 bases between the two germline ends. The CDR3 totals 15 residues. Germline V CDR1 and CDR2: MNHNY, SVGAGI (reference sequence). CDR3 residues: CASSYPEGDYNEQFF. The CDR3 bases are TGTGCCAGCAGTTACCCCGAGGGAGACTACAATGAGCAGTTCTTC.

The V and J genes are TRBV5-1 and TRBJ1-3; possible D gene TRBD1, 6 bases. Trimming stripped 4 bases from V and 1 base from J, with 21 bases between. CDR1 and CDR2 (germline): SGHRS, YFSETQ. CDR3 length equals 18 residues. The CDR3 coding sequence is TGCGCCAGCAGCGAATCTCCCGTGGGGGCGAGATCTGGAAACACCATATATTTT. Translation gives CASSESPVGARSGNTIYF.

CDR3 loop: CASSRLAGGRETQYF. The CDR3 region has the DNA TGTGCCAGCAGTCGACTAGCGGGGGGGCGAGAGACCCAGTACTTC. V usage is TRBV6-5 and J usage is TRBJ2-5, with 14 bases matching TRBD2. V lost 5 bases, J lost 4 bases, and 3 bases stayed unmatched. The CDR3 runs 15 residues. Germline loops: CDR1 MNHEY, CDR2 SVGAGI.

This clone was picked up one time. In nucleotides, the CDR3 is TGTGCCAGCAGCTTTACAGGGTTGGGGACTGAAGCTTTCTTT. Translating gives CASSFTGLGTEAFF. The chain has TRBV5-4 and TRBJ1-1, with D perhaps matching TRBD1 (6 bases). Germline V lookup: CDR1 SGHNT, CDR2 YYREEE (reference sequence). The CDR3 is made up of 14 amino acids. V was clipped by 2 bases and J by 5 bases, with 13 bases between them.

The gene calls are TRBV25-1 and TRBJ1-4; D is ambiguous. The germline V gene has CDR1 MGHDK and CDR2 SYGVNS. V shed 2 bases and J shed 6 bases, with 16 bases lying between them. The CDR3 totals 16 residues. The chain's CDR3 is CASSEPRQAGYEKLFF. CDR3 DNA: TGTGCCAGCAGTGAACCCAGGCAAGCGGGATATGAAAAACTGTTTTTT.

The rearrangement links TRBV5-1 to TRBJ1-2; 7 nucleotides line up with TRBD1. The CDR3 extends over 18 amino acids. The ends lost 1 base at V and 0 bases at J; junction bases unmatched: 12. Germline V gene lookup returns CDR1 SGHRS and CDR2 YFSETQ. CDR3 bases: TGCGCCAGCAGCTTGCGATCCGGGACAGAACTAACTAACTATGGCTACACCTTC. It specifies CASSLRSGTELTNYGYTF. Together with reference TRBV5-1 and TRBJ1-2, the CDR3 gives the full variable domain: KAGVTQTPRYLIKTRGQQVTLSCSPISGHRSVSWYQQTPGQGLQFLFEYFSETQRNKGNFPGRFSGRQFSNSRSEMNVSTLELGDSALYLCASSLRSGTELTNYGYTFGSGTRLTVV.

The rearrangement links TRBV6-5 to TRBJ1-1; tentative D call: TRBD1 (6 bases). This CDR3 is 15 amino acids long. From germline, CDR1 is MNHEY and CDR2 SVGAGI. V lost 6 bases, J lost 4 bases, and 18 bases lay in between. The CDR3 coding sequence is TGTGCCAGCAGCCTCGTAGGGGGGGTGGGCACTGAAGCTTTCTTT. Amino acid sequence: CASSLVGGVGTEAFF.

The chain combines TRBV27 with TRBJ2-1, with 8 bases aligning to TRBD2. Trimming at V came to 3 bases and at J to 13 bases, leaving 8 bases not matched to a gene. Germline CDR1 MNHEY, CDR2 SMNVEV (reference sequence). This CDR3 comprises 13 residues. The CDR3 DNA reads as TGTGCCAGCAGTTTTGACGGCGGGGGGCATCAGTTCTTC. Its protein is CASSFDGGGHQFF.